The sequence of this T cell receptor (beta chain) was determined in a study of blood T cell repertoires in COVID-19. Study at large: Samples taken during acute and convalescent COVID-19 were collected in the United States, Italy and Spain. PBMCs, B-cell-depleted T cells, or T cells provided the cDNA or gDNA that made up the material.

V lost 3 bases and J lost 5, with 5 bases in between. The germline V gene encodes CDR1 SEHNR and CDR2 FQNEAQ (reference sequence). CDR3 length: 13 amino acids. Authors' data handling: Quantification of nucleated cells was approximated via reference gene primer amplification. The assay was immunoSEQ multiplex PCR, and TCRdb's table has in-frame clones only and misses some. The V and J calls and the clone size are those of that table, but D and trimming were determined from the DNA. The sample gives approximately 190,000 clones, approximately 85% of which show up once; more than 4.5% is in the top ten.

The material sequenced was peripheral blood. The clonotype was recovered from a woman between 70 and 85 years old with active or convalescent COVID-19. The chain links TRBV7-9 to TRBJ1-6; D unresolved. The chain's CDR3 is CASSFTNNSPLHF. The CDR3, as DNA: TGTGCCAGCAGCTTTACTAATAATTCACCCCTCCACTTT.